This TCR beta chain was found in a study of shared clonotypes between healthy human individuals. Germline-derived CDR1 and CDR2 are SGHRS and YFSETQ. V lost 6 bases to trimming and J lost 6 bases, with 19 bases between them. The CDR3 contains 14 residues. Each sorted subset replicate got 200 ng genomic DNA, 25,000 to 30,000 genomes. The assay was immunoSEQ multiplex PCR, and TCRdb's table has in-frame clones only and misses some. The sample yields 2 million to 3 million clones, 80% to 95% seen once. Study results and caveats: Genetic and exposure-history diversity was limited by the small donor number. Compared with clonotypes that all four donors shared, non-shared clonotypes had lower generation probabilities.

About this clone itself: Its antigen is currently unknown.

The chain recombines TRBV5-1 with TRBJ2-7; the D call may be TRBD1 or TRBD2 (6 bases each). The origin of this receptor is a man younger than 30 in good health. Some clones in this sample may be carry-over from other donors' samples. Sequenced material: naive CD4+ T cells from PBMCs. Subset meaning: CD45RA+ positively selected. CDR3 nucleotide sequence: TGCGCCAGCATCCTGAACCCGGGGGCGGGCGAGCAGTACTTC. Translating it yields CASILNPGAGEQYF. Full variable domain (rest looked up from reference TRBV5-1 and TRBJ2-7): KAGVTQTPRYLIKTRGQQVTLSCSPISGHRSVSWYQQTPGQGLQFLFEYFSETQRNKGNFPGRFSGRQFSNSRSEMNVSTLELGDSALYLCASILNPGAGEQYFGPGTRLTVT.